This T cell receptor (beta chain) was retrieved from a study of T cell responses to AZD1222 COVID-19 vaccine. Study findings and constraints: The study identified only five to seven AZD1222 recipients as seropositive at baseline.

Clones were sequenced by immunoSEQ multiplex PCR, and TCRdb holds only the in-frame ones, with some missing. The table has roughly 120,000 clones, 88% seen once. Germline assignment: CDR1 SNHLY and CDR2 FYNNEI. The CDR3 is 15 amino acids. V was shortened by 1 base and J by 0 bases, with 9 bases between the two germline ends. Points on this clone: What it binds is not known.

The chain links TRBV2 to TRBJ1-1, with D perhaps matching TRBD1 (5 bases). Source: peripheral blood, taken 28 days after the second AZD1222 dose. The receptor comes from an adult who received the AZD1222 COVID-19 vaccine. The CDR3 loop reads CASSEGDGLNTEAFF. DNA of the CDR3: TGTGCCAGCAGTGAAGGGGACGGATTGAACACTGAAGCTTTCTTT. The whole variable domain, remainder taken from reference TRBV2 and TRBJ1-1, is EPEVTQTPSHQVTQMGQEVILRCVPISNHLYFYWYRQILGQKVEFLVSFYNNEISEKSEIFDDQFSVERPDGSNFTLKIRSTKLEDSAMYFCASSEGDGLNTEAFFGQGTRLTVV.